The sequence of this T cell receptor (beta chain) was determined in a study of PD-1 blockade in classical Hodgkin lymphoma. Overall study: Nivolumab dosing for patients was 3 mg/kg, administered intravenously every 2 weeks.

Broader study findings: Complete responders had baseline diversity similar to newly diagnosed patients.

Details on this clone: What it recognizes is unknown.

Time point meaning: cycle 4 day 1 (C4D1), after more than five weeks of nivolumab. Brentuximab vedotin exposure varied, and every patient relapsed after autologous stem cell transplantation. Patients' outcomes at their best amounted to complete response, partial response or progressive disease. TCRdb's copy holds only in-frame clones and misses some; the assay was immunoSEQ multiplex PCR. The table lists 25,000 or so clones, 85% to 90% of them singletons, with 23% in the top ten. Trimming at V came to 2 bases and at J to 7 bases, leaving 12 bases not matched to a gene. Germline-derived CDR1 and CDR2 are SGHKS and YYEKEE (reference sequence). The CDR3 sequence is 16 residues long.

This clonotype was sampled from a human donor with classical Hodgkin lymphoma. The chain combines TRBV5-5 with TRBJ1-1; 9 positions match TRBD1. The material was peripheral blood mononuclear cells (PBMCs), obtained before the fourth cycle of nivolumab. The CDR3 spells CASSFPPGQGQYEAFF. The CDR3 bases are TGTGCCAGCAGCTTCCCTCCGGGACAGGGACAGTATGAAGCTTTCTTT. The full variable domain, with the rest looked up from reference TRBV5-5 and TRBJ1-1, is DAGVTQSPTHLIKTRGQQVTLRCSPISGHKSVSWYQQVLGQGPQFIFQYYEKEERGRGNFPDRFSARQFPNYSSELNVNALLLGDSALYLCASSFPPGQGQYEAFFGQGTRLTVV.